This is a list of T cell receptor beta chains from one sample in a study of blood T cell repertoires in COVID-19. TCRdb's table, derived via immunoSEQ multiplex PCR, lists solely in-frame clones and lacks some. The sample has 200,000 to 250,000 clones; roughly 89% are singletons. Material for sequencing was PBMCs or T cells enriched from blood (not recorded which). Receptors originate from a man aged 25 to 40 who had been exposed to COVID-19. Each CDR3 is given with its conserved first and last residue. A D gene is named only where the DNA matches it firmly. Some rows mark clone size as missing; the rest say once, few, many or name a class of expanded clone.

>15|TRBJ2-1|NA|TRBV6-5|TRBD1
CASSPQGVSYNEQFF
TGTGCCAGCAGCCCACAGGGGGTCTCCTACAATGAGCAGTTCTTC
>14|TRBJ1-5|once|TRBV18|TRBD1
CASSWTGNDEPQHF
TGTGCCAGCTCATGGACAGGGAATGATGAGCCCCAGCATTTT
>16|TRBJ1-4|NA|TRBV6-1|TRBD1
CASSEDRGQTNEKLFF
TGTGCCAGCAGTGAAGACAGGGGACAAACTAATGAAAAACTGTTTTTT
>14|TRBJ2-1|NA|TRBV13|NA
CASSFRQVYNEQFF
TGTGCCAGCAGCTTTCGACAGGTCTACAATGAGCAGTTCTTC
>15|TRBJ1-5|few|TRBV7-2|TRBD1
CASNRGIYSNQPQHF
TGTGCCAGCAACAGGGGAATCTATAGCAATCAGCCCCAGCATTTT
>14|TRBJ1-3|NA|TRBV6-5|NA
CASRRESSGNTIYF
TGTGCCAGCAGGCGAGAAAGCTCTGGAAACACCATATATTTT
>14|TRBJ1-4|NA|TRBV3-1/TRBV3-2|TRBD1
CASSQDRGSEKLFF
TGTGCCAGCAGCCAAGACAGGGGGAGTGAAAAACTGTTTTTT
>16|TRBJ1-3|NA|TRBV19|NA
CASSTQGGSSGNTIYF
TGTGCCAGTAGTACACAAGGAGGGTCCTCTGGAAACACCATATATTTT
>12|TRBJ1-5|NA|TRBV19|NA
CASSHGNQPQHF
TGTGCCAGTTCCCATGGCAATCAGCCCCAGCATTTT
>14|TRBJ2-1|NA|TRBV5-5|NA
CASSRGNLNNEQFF
TGTGCCAGCAGCCGAGGCAATCTAAACAATGAGCAGTTCTTC
>19|TRBJ1-5|NA|TRBV24-1|NA
CATSDFYPLGQTSNQPQHF
TGTGCCACCAGTGATTTCTACCCCCTGGGACAAACGAGCAATCAGCCCCAGCATTTT
>13|TRBJ2-2|NA|TRBV29-1|NA
CSADRTNTGELFF
TGCAGCGCTGACAGAACGAACACCGGGGAGCTGTTTTTT
>17|TRBJ2-3|once|TRBV6-1|TRBD1
CASSEAPTGELTDTQYF
TGTGCCAGCAGTGAAGCACCAACAGGGGAGCTCACAGATACGCAGTATTTT
>13|TRBJ2-5|NA|TRBV15|NA
CATSRDVQGTQYF
TGTGCCACCAGCAGAGATGTCCAGGGGACCCAGTACTTC
>14|TRBJ1-5|once|TRBV3-1/TRBV3-2|NA
CASSQGGDNQPQHF
TGTGCCAGCAGCCAGGGGGGAGACAATCAGCCCCAGCATTTT
>13|TRBJ2-3|NA|TRBV24-1|NA
CAATSGRTDTQYF
TGTGCCGCGACTAGTGGGCGCACAGATACGCAGTATTTT
>14|TRBJ1-3|NA|TRBV7-2|TRBD1
CASSPGQGWNTIYF
TGTGCCAGCAGCCCTGGACAGGGTTGGAACACCATATATTTT
>15|TRBJ1-5|NA|TRBV9|NA
CASSVSPNSGQPQHF
TGTGCCAGCAGCGTAAGCCCGAATTCAGGTCAGCCCCAGCATTTT
>13|TRBJ1-4|NA|TRBV6-5|NA
CASSYSEYEKLFF
TGTGCCAGCAGTTACTCGGAGTATGAAAAACTGTTTTTT
>15|TRBJ2-7|NA|TRBV4-3|NA
CASSPTTEIYYEQYF
TGCGCCAGCAGCCCAACGACAGAGATTTACTACGAGCAGTACTTC
>15|TRBJ2-7|many|TRBV14|NA
CASSQARGASYEQYF
TGTGCCAGCAGCCAAGCCCGGGGAGCCTCCTACGAGCAGTACTTC
>13|TRBJ1-6|NA|TRBV2|NA
CASSVREDSPLHF
TGTGCCAGCAGTGTAAGGGAGGATTCACCCCTCCACTTT
>15|TRBJ2-1|NA|TRBV5-1|TRBD1
CASSSGQGSYNEQFF
TGCGCCAGCAGCTCCGGACAGGGGAGTTACAATGAGCAGTTCTTC
>14|TRBJ1-2|once|TRBV19|NA
CASSIGQGGYGYTF
TGTGCCAGTAGTATCGGTCAGGGCGGCTATGGCTACACCTTC
>13|TRBJ2-7|NA|TRBV7-2|TRBD2
CASSFGLEYEQYF
TGTGCCAGCAGCTTCGGACTAGAGTACGAGCAGTACTTC
>14|TRBJ2-5|NA|TRBV10-3|TRBD1
CAARDRGDQETQYF
TGTGCCGCCCGGGACAGGGGCGACCAAGAGACCCAGTACTTC
>12|TRBJ1-1|NA|TRBV4-2|NA
CASSWSSTEAFF
TGTGCCAGCAGCTGGAGTAGCACTGAAGCTTTCTTT
>15|TRBJ2-1|NA|TRBV19|TRBD1
CASSKEDRGLYEQFF
TGTGCCAGTAGTAAGGAAGACAGGGGCCTCTATGAGCAGTTCTTC
>11|TRBJ1-5|NA|TRBV20-1|NA
CSSGSSQPQHF
TGCAGCTCCGGTTCAAGTCAGCCCCAGCATTTT
>13|TRBJ2-3|NA|TRBV5-6|NA
CASSFLAQDTQYF
TGTGCCAGCAGCTTCCTAGCGCAAGATACGCAGTATTTT
>14|TRBJ2-1|NA|TRBV5-1|NA
CASSLERGMNEQFF
TGCGCCAGCAGCTTGGAACGGGGTATGAATGAGCAGTTCTTC
>15|TRBJ1-6|NA|TRBV5-5|TRBD1
CASSIRTGVVSPLHF
TGTGCCAGCAGCATTAGGACAGGGGTGGTTTCACCCCTCCACTTT
>16|TRBJ2-5|NA|TRBV15|TRBD2
CATSSDRLAGGETQYF
TGTGCCACCAGCTCAGACCGACTAGCGGGGGGGGAGACCCAGTACTTC
>13|TRBJ1-4|NA|TRBV12-3/TRBV12-4|TRBD1
CASRLQGDEKLFF
TGTGCCAGCAGACTACAGGGGGATGAAAAACTGTTTTTT
>11|TRBJ1-2|NA|TRBV30|NA
CAHDRMVSYTF
TGTGCCCACGACAGGATGGTAAGCTACACCTTC
>11|TRBJ2-5|NA|TRBV5-1|NA
CASSRQETQYF
TGCGCCAGCAGCCGCCAAGAGACCCAGTACTTC
>13|TRBJ1-3|NA|TRBV4-3|NA
CASSQDLANTIYF
TGCGCCAGCAGCCAAGATTTAGCGAACACCATATATTTT
>15|TRBJ2-7|once|TRBV7-2|NA
CASSDPRVPPYEQYF
TGTGCCAGTAGCGACCCCAGGGTCCCCCCCTACGAGCAGTACTTC
>15|TRBJ1-1|few|TRBV3-1/TRBV3-2|TRBD1
CASSLYRGGVPEAFF
TGTGCCAGCAGCCTTTACAGGGGGGGAGTCCCTGAAGCTTTCTTT
>15|TRBJ2-1|NA|TRBV7-9|TRBD2
CASSETLAGYNEQFF
TGTGCCAGCTCGGAAACACTAGCGGGGTACAATGAGCAGTTCTTC
>17|TRBJ1-6|NA|TRBV10-3|TRBD1
CAISLTRNDRENSPLHF
TGTGCCATCAGCCTAACTAGGAACGACAGGGAGAATTCACCCCTCCACTTT
>11|TRBJ1-2|NA|TRBV20-1|NA
CSANEVYGYTF
TGCAGTGCTAACGAGGTCTATGGCTACACCTTC
>14|TRBJ2-7|NA|TRBV3-1/TRBV3-2|NA
CASSHPLSSYEQYF
TGTGCCAGCAGCCATCCCCTGAGCTCCTACGAGCAGTACTTC
>15|TRBJ2-1|NA|TRBV19|TRBD2
CASSIGGGGYNEQFF
TGTGCCAGTAGTATAGGCGGGGGGGGTTACAATGAGCAGTTCTTC
>14|TRBJ2-2|NA|TRBV27|NA
CASSLQENTGELFF
TGTGCCAGCAGTTTACAGGAGAACACCGGGGAGCTGTTTTTT
>14|TRBJ1-2|NA|TRBV3-1/TRBV3-2|NA
CASSQYQGAYGYTF
TGTGCCAGCAGCCAATATCAGGGCGCCTATGGCTACACCTTC
>15|TRBJ1-3|NA|TRBV6-5|TRBD1
CASSYPTGFRNTIYF
TGTGCCAGCAGTTACCCGACAGGGTTTCGAAACACCATATATTTT
>12|TRBJ1-6|NA|TRBV7-3|TRBD1
CASSLKQGELHF
TGTGCCAGCAGCTTAAAACAGGGGGAACTCCACTTT
>14|TRBJ2-7|NA|TRBV6-5|TRBD1
CASRPGTVNYEQYF
TGTGCCAGCAGACCCGGGACAGTTAACTACGAGCAGTACTTC
>14|TRBJ1-4|NA|TRBV9|TRBD1
CASSVGTANEKLFF
TGTGCCAGCAGCGTCGGGACAGCTAATGAAAAACTGTTTTTT
>16|TRBJ2-7|NA|TRBV2|NA
CASSDDPGHSSYEQYF
TGTGCCAGCAGTGATGATCCGGGACATAGCTCCTACGAGCAGTACTTC
>17|TRBJ1-2|NA|TRBV5-1|TRBD1
CASSLKTPGQGDYGYTF
TGCGCCAGCAGCCTAAAAACCCCGGGACAGGGAGACTATGGCTACACCTTC
>14|TRBJ1-2|NA|TRBV9|NA
CASSVGTDNYGYTF
TGTGCCAGCAGCGTAGGGACAGATAACTATGGCTACACCTTC